Below are 26 T cell receptor beta chains sequenced from a single sample in a study of beta chain features in type 1 diabetes. Study conclusions and caveats: The study found moderately but significantly shorter TCRB CDR3s in all four CD4+ subsets of Type 1 diabetes patients.

Their target antigens are unknown. As every portion of the isolated RNA was reverse transcribed, the sequencing read expressed TCRB transcripts. Some clones are missing from TCRdb's copy, which holds only in-frame ones; the method was immunoSEQ multiplex PCR. The sample lists 300,000 to 400,000 clones, roughly 13% occurring once. Specimen: naive CD4+ T cells from blood. The receptors originated from a young woman with type 1 diabetes.

The rearrangement joins TRBV20-1 to TRBJ2-7; D possibly corresponds to TRBD2 (6 bases). V was trimmed by 5 bases and J by 6 bases, leaving 8 bases between them. Germline V gene sequence: CDR1 DFQATT, CDR2 SNEGSKA (reference sequence). CDR3 size: 10 residues. This CDR3 reads CSAGGTEQYF. The CDR3 DNA sequence: TGCAGTGCTGGGGGGACCGAGCAGTACTTC.

This clone was detected a few times. This chain joins TRBV30 and TRBJ2-1, with 10 positions matching TRBD2. The germline V gene has CDR1 GTSNPN and CDR2 SVGIG (reference sequence). The CDR3 extends over 15 amino acids. Germline trimming cut 8 bases from V and 0 bases from J; bases unmatched to any gene: 7. The CDR3 nucleotides read TGTGCCCGGACTAGCGGCCTAAGCTCCTACAATGAGCAGTTCTTC. Its protein product is CARTSGLSSYNEQFF.

The table lists this clone with a few counts. This sequence joins TRBV7-9 and TRBJ2-7; 7 bases are shared with TRBD1. In germline, CDR1 is SEHNR, CDR2 FQNEAQ (reference sequence). The CDR3 totals 14 residues. V lost 4 bases and J lost 0; bases outside the gene matches: 3. CDR3 loop: CASSYRDSSYEQYF. CDR3 nucleotides: TGTGCCAGCAGCTACCGGGACAGCTCCTACGAGCAGTACTTC.

This clone was seen a few times. The rearrangement links TRBV5-4 to TRBJ2-3, with unresolved D. The CDR3 consists of 15 residues. Trimming removed 1 base from V and 1 base from J, with 10 bases in between. Germline V gives CDR1 SGHNT, CDR2 YYREEE (reference sequence). The CDR3 nucleotides are TGTGCCAGCAGCTTGACAAGCCAGGGCACAGATACGCAGTATTTT. This encodes CASSLTSQGTDTQYF. The full variable domain, completed using reference TRBV5-4 and TRBJ2-3, is ETGVTQSPTHLIKTRGQQVTLRCSSQSGHNTVSWYQQALGQGPQFIFQYYREEENGRGNFPPRFSGLQFPNYSSELNVNALELDDSALYLCASSLTSQGTDTQYFGPGTRLTVL.

The genes are TRBV5-4 and TRBJ2-1; 10 nucleotides match TRBD2. V lost 10 bases and J lost 4; bases outside the gene matches: 8. Per germline, CDR1 SGHNT and CDR2 YYREEE (reference sequence). The CDR3 loop spans 14 amino acids. CDR3 in amino acids: CAGSGTSAYNEQFF. In DNA, the CDR3 is TGTGCCGGCTCCGGGACTAGCGCTTACAATGAGCAGTTCTTC.

The V call is TRBV9, the J call TRBJ2-7, with D possibly being TRBD2 (6 bases). The length of the CDR3 is 16 residues. V lost 4 bases and J 2 bases, leaving 19 bases between the germline ends. Germline V gene sequence: CDR1 SGDLS, CDR2 YYNGEE. CDR3 protein: CASSPRPGEVTYEQYF. Here the CDR3 DNA reads TGTGCCAGCAGCCCTCGCCCTGGGGAGGTCACCTACGAGCAGTACTTC.

This clone was seen more than once but under ten times. This sequence joins TRBV5-4 and TRBJ2-5; D perhaps matches TRBD2 (6 bases). Germline loops: CDR1 SGHNT, CDR2 YYREEE (reference sequence). This CDR3 is 13 amino acids long. V lost 4 bases to trimming and J lost 5 bases, with 12 bases between them. The CDR3 bases are TGTGCCAGCAGCCCGGGGGTGTCGGAGACCCAGTACTTC. This codes for CASSPGVSETQYF. Complete variable domain (other parts from reference TRBV5-4 and TRBJ2-5): ETGVTQSPTHLIKTRGQQVTLRCSSQSGHNTVSWYQQALGQGPQFIFQYYREEENGRGNFPPRFSGLQFPNYSSELNVNALELDDSALYLCASSPGVSETQYFGPGTRLLVL.

This clone has more than one count but fewer than ten. The rearrangement joins TRBV27 to TRBJ2-1, with D possibly being TRBD2 (6 bases). With 2 bases removed from V and 15 bases from J, the gap between germline ends came to 14 bases. From germline, CDR1 is MNHEY and CDR2 SMNVEV (reference sequence). This CDR3 has 12 residues. The CDR3 reads CASSLIWGVPFF. Written as DNA, the CDR3 is TGTGCCAGCAGTTTAATCTGGGGGGTGCCGTTCTTC.

The chain joins TRBV29-1 to TRBJ2-2, with 10 bases aligning to TRBD1. Germline V gene sequence: CDR1 SQVTM, CDR2 ANQGSEA. V lost 6 bases, J lost 6 bases, and 7 bases stayed unmatched. This CDR3 contains 14 residues. As DNA, the CDR3 is TGCAGCGTCGAGGACAGGGGGGTACCCGGGGAGCTGTTTTTT. It translates to CSVEDRGVPGELFF.

In DNA form, the CDR3 reads TGTGCCAGCAGCTTATCTTATGAGACCCAGTACTTC. This codes for CASSLSYETQYF. The chain links TRBV7-6 to TRBJ2-5; D unclear. Germline values: CDR1 SGHVS, CDR2 FNYEAQ. Trimming took off 2 bases at V and 5 bases at J, with 6 bases between the two ends. The CDR3 contains 12 residues.

Concerning this clone: At one boundary the junction diverges from the germline segment, which might be a read error. The chain joins TRBV7-3 to TRBJ2-6; 8 positions agree with TRBD1. The CDR3 has 18 residues. The germline CDR1 and CDR2 sequences are SGHTA and FQGTGA. CDR3 coding DNA: TGTGCCAGCAGTTTAACTGGCCGGACAGGGACTGGGGCCAACGTCCTGACTTTC. Amino acids: CASSLTGRTGTGANVLTF.

The chain carries TRBV7-9 and TRBJ2-5, with D tentatively TRBD1 (6 bases). V was pared by 1 base and J by 1 base, with 10 bases between. Germline CDR1 SEHNR, CDR2 FQNEAQ (reference sequence). This CDR3 contains 15 residues. In DNA, the CDR3 is TGTGCCAGCAGCTTAGGCCAGACAGGCCAAGAGACCCAGTACTTC. It yields the protein CASSLGQTGQETQYF.

The CDR3 region is CASSFYQGGYTF. CDR3 DNA: TGTGCCAGCAGCTTCTATCAGGGAGGCTACACCTTC. J is TRBJ1-2 and V is TRBV7-9, with a tentative D call TRBD1 (5 bases). The CDR3 is 12 residues long. Trimming took 3 bases from V and 8 from J, leaving 10 bases between them. Germline V gene data show CDR1 as SEHNR and CDR2 as FQNEAQ (reference sequence).

The V gene is TRBV5-1, the J gene TRBJ2-6; D is undetermined. The CDR3 has 15 amino acids. The germline V gene has CDR1 SGHRS and CDR2 YFSETQ. Trimming cost V 5 bases and J 2 bases, with 11 bases left between them. The CDR3 sequence is CASRPLEAGANVLTF. The CDR3, as DNA: TGCGCCAGCAGGCCCCTCGAGGCTGGGGCCAACGTCCTGACTTTC.

V and J are TRBV15 and TRBJ2-1; the match to TRBD2 covers 10 bases. The germline gives CDR1 LNHNV, CDR2 YYDKDF (reference sequence). The CDR3 loop spans 16 amino acids. With V trimmed by 4 bases and J by 10 bases, 13 bases remained unmatched. CDR3 region: CATSTGTSGMRQEQFF. In DNA form, the CDR3 reads TGTGCCACCAGCACGGGAACTAGCGGGATGAGGCAGGAGCAGTTCTTC.

This clone was seen a handful of times. The rearrangement joins TRBV7-2 to TRBJ2-7; D possibly corresponds to TRBD2 (6 bases). With 4 bases removed from V and 6 bases from J, the gap between germline ends came to 13 bases. This CDR3 spans 13 amino acids. Germline V gene data show CDR1 as SGHTA and CDR2 as FQGNSA. CDR3 bases: TGTGCCAGCAGCTCAAAGACTAGTAGCGAGCAGTACTTC. Its translation is CASSSKTSSEQYF.

This clone was counted between two and nine times. The chain carries TRBV2 and TRBJ1-1, with D unclear. Germline assignment: CDR1 SNHLY and CDR2 FYNNEI. CDR3 length: 11 residues. Trimming removed 10 bases from V and 5 bases from J, with 11 bases in between. The CDR3 coding sequence is TGTGCCACCCTTGAAGAGACTGAAGCTTTCTTT. Translation: CATLEETEAFF.

This chain connects TRBV30 to TRBJ2-1; 9 positions agree with TRBD2. This CDR3 has 14 amino acids. Germline V gene data show CDR1 as GTSNPN and CDR2 as SVGIG (reference sequence). V was pared by 0 bases and J by 10 bases, with 7 bases of the junction left unmatched. The CDR3 DNA reads TGTGCCTGGAGTGTGGTAGCGGGAGACGGGGAGCAGTTCTTC. As protein: CAWSVVAGDGEQFF.

V usage is TRBV28 and J usage is TRBJ2-6, with D tentatively TRBD1 (5 bases). V shed 5 bases and J shed 1 base, with 6 bases lying between them. CDR1 and CDR2 from the germline V gene are MDHEN and SYDVKM. The CDR3 spans 14 residues. CDR3 DNA sequence: TGTGCCAGCAGTCGACAGTCTGGGGCCAACGTCCTGACTTTC. The encoded protein is CASSRQSGANVLTF.

The rearrangement uses TRBV14 and TRBJ1-2; no clear D. Looked up from germline, CDR1 is SGHDN and CDR2 is FVKESK. V lost 0 bases and J 4 bases, leaving 6 bases between the germline ends. This CDR3 has 13 amino acids. CDR3 coding DNA: TGTGCCAGCAGCCAAGACGGTTTCTATGGCTACACCTTC. Amino acids: CASSQDGFYGYTF.

This clone was recorded a few times. Written as DNA, the CDR3 is TGCGCCAGCAGCCGGACTAGCGGGAGGACAGATACGCAGTATTTT. It specifies CASSRTSGRTDTQYF. The chain uses TRBV5-1 and TRBJ2-3; TRBD2 matches 14 bases. The CDR3 has 15 residues. Germline CDR1 and CDR2: SGHRS and YFSETQ. Losses at the gene ends were 4 bases for V and 3 bases for J; bases not matched to a gene: 1.

This clone was seen a few times. The chain's CDR3 is CSAVQGGDGYTF. In nucleotides, the CDR3 is TGCAGCGCCGTACAGGGAGGGGATGGCTACACCTTC. This sequence joins TRBV29-1 and TRBJ1-2; perhaps TRBD1 as D (6 bases). Trimming pared 7 bases from V and 6 bases from J, leaving 15 bases between. The CDR3 is made up of 12 amino acids. Germline loops: CDR1 SQVTM, CDR2 ANQGSEA.

The genes are TRBV2 and TRBJ1-1; D perhaps matches TRBD1 (6 bases). Per germline, CDR1 SNHLY and CDR2 FYNNEI. This CDR3 spans 14 amino acids. V lost 7 bases and J 1 base, leaving 13 bases between the germline ends. The CDR3 region is CASTKDRPNTEAFF. The CDR3 nucleotides read TGTGCCAGCACCAAGGACAGACCGAACACTGAAGCTTTCTTT.

The chain carries TRBV27 and TRBJ2-5; D call uncertain. The CDR3 loop spans 13 amino acids. V was pared by 2 bases and J by 5 bases, with 9 bases between. Germline V gene lookup returns CDR1 MNHEY and CDR2 SMNVEV (reference sequence). As DNA, the CDR3 is TGTGCCAGCAGTTTAAGACCTAGGGAGACCCAGTACTTC. This gives the protein CASSLRPRETQYF.

The V call is TRBV19, the J call TRBJ1-5; TRBD1 might be the D (6 bases). From germline, CDR1 is LNHDA and CDR2 SQIVND (reference sequence). V gave up 1 base and J gave up 1 base, with 8 bases separating them. This CDR3 has 15 residues. Here the CDR3 DNA reads TGTGCCAGTAGTATAGTCACAGGGAGCAATCAGCCCCAGCATTTT. This sequence encodes CASSIVTGSNQPQHF.

The chain carries TRBV7-9 and TRBJ2-7; maybe TRBD1 (6 bases). The CDR3 has 13 residues. CDR1 SEHNR and CDR2 FQNEAQ come from the germline V gene (reference sequence). The germline V and J ends were trimmed by 2 bases and 7 bases, with 12 bases remaining between them. In DNA form, the CDR3 reads TGTGCCAGCAGCTTACAGGGGACGGGTGAGCAGTACTTC. Translation gives CASSLQGTGEQYF.